This T cell receptor beta chain stems from a study of T cell changes during pregnancy in multiple sclerosis. Sequencing was performed with immunoSEQ multiplex PCR; in TCRdb, only in-frame clones are kept and a portion is missing. The sample records about 50,000 clones, approximately 94% being singletons. Germline V CDR1 and CDR2: LNHDA, SQIVND (reference sequence). V lost 8 bases to trimming and J lost 4 bases; unmatched junction nucleotides: 7. This CDR3 contains 14 residues. The origin of this receptor is a female donor with multiple sclerosis, enrolled in a pregnancy study. Material: CD8+ T cells from peripheral blood mononuclear cells, obtained in the first trimester of pregnancy. This chain links TRBV19 with TRBJ2-3; 9 positions agree with TRBD1. The CDR3 DNA reads TGTGCCAGTGGGGGACAGGGATACTCAGATACGCAGTATTTT. Translating gives CASGGQGYSDTQYF.